The sequence of this T cell receptor (beta chain) was determined in a study of regulatory T cells in long-lasting Graves disease. The study's findings and limits: TRBV28 was favored in persistent disease, as were TRBJ1-2 and TRBJ2-5.

Construction of TCR beta libraries relied on iRepertoire HTBI primers and on Arm-PCR targeting CDR3 regions. TCRdb recomputed calls from the multiplex PCR reads with MiXCR, one row per CDR3 protein. Among over 500,000 distinct CDR3 sequences, roughly 15% were seen once, and the ten largest hold 15% to 20%. The V gene's germline CDR1 is LGHDT and CDR2 YNNKEL (reference sequence). The CDR3 runs to 16 residues. V lost 1 base, J lost 7 bases, and 17 bases lay in between. Remarks on this clonotype: Its antigen is still unknown.

The sample's time point: newly diagnosed GD, antithyroid drugs for less than 3 months. PBMCs were the source of the RNA used for TCR sequencing. A further study also used this sample, focusing on T cells in Graves' hyperthyroidism and ophthalmopathy. As that report states: A lack of ophthalmopathy progression within 18 months defined stable Graves' hyperthyroidism.

The sequence was obtained from a woman aged 25-40 years with Graves disease. The rearrangement links TRBV3-1 to TRBJ2-1; D remains ambiguous. The material was peripheral blood mononuclear cells (PBMCs), obtained at new diagnosis, from a patient treated with antithyroid drugs. CDR3: CASSQVKRLARNEQFF. The CDR3 DNA reads TGTGCCAGCAGCCAAGTCAAGCGTTTAGCTCGGAATGAGCAGTTCTTC.